The T cell receptor (beta chain) under discussion was sequenced for a study of cytomegalovirus exposure and HLA in healthy donors. Broader study findings: When presence/absence was analysed, sequencing depth was taken to be roughly uniform across donors.

Germline values: CDR1 SGHRS, CDR2 YFSETQ. The V and J ends lost 4 bases and 1 base, in that order; junction bases with no gene match: 11. The CDR3 length is 19 residues. In the PCR, 60 Vbeta and 13 Jbeta primers were used. Under the authors' procedure: Tens of millions of unique TCR beta chains, roughly 11 million shared, were counted in a later analysis. Sequenced by immunoSEQ multiplex PCR; TCRdb stores in-frame clones only, minus some. The DNA gave D and trimming, while V, J and clone size come from that table. The sample yields 150,000 to 200,000 clones, roughly 73% seen once. Details on this clone: The antigen remains undetermined.

The clonotype originates from a woman in her twenties or thirties in good health and CMV-seronegative. The material sequenced was PBMCs. The rearrangement links TRBV5-1 to TRBJ2-5; 15 positions agree with TRBD2. CDR3 nucleotides: TGCGCCAGCAGCCCCACTGGACTAGCGGGGGGGGGAGCCCAAGAGACCCAGTACTTC. It encodes CASSPTGLAGGGAQETQYF.